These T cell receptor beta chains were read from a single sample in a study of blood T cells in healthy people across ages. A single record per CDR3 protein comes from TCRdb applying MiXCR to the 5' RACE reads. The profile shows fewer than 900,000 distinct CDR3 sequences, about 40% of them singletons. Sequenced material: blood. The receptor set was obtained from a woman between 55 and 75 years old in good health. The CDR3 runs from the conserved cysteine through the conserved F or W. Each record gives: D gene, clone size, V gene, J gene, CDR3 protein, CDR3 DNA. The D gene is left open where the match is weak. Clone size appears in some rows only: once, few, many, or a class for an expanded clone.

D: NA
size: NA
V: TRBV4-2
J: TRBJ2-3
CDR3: CASSLRLVRKGDTQYF
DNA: TGTGCCAGCAGCCTTCGACTAGTGAGGAAGGGAGATACGCAGTATTTT

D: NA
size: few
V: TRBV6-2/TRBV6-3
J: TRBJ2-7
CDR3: CASSFNRAYEQYF
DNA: TGTGCCAGCAGTTTTAACAGAGCCTACGAGCAGTACTTC

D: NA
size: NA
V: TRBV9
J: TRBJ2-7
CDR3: CASSVGRADNEQYF
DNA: TGTGCCAGCAGCGTAGGGCGGGCTGACAATGAGCAGTACTTC

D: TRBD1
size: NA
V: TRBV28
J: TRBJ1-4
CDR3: CASSYTGAINEKLFF
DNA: TGTGCCAGCAGTTACACAGGGGCCATAAATGAAAAACTGTTTTTT

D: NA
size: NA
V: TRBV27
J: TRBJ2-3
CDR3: CASSSAGITDTQYF
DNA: TGTGCCAGCAGTTCCGCAGGGATCACAGATACGCAGTATTTT

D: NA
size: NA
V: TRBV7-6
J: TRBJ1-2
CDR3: CASSVGLRAGDYTF
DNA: TGTGCCAGCAGCGTAGGGCTCAGGGCAGGCGACTACACCTTC

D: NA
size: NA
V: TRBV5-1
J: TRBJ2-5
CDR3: CASSYRLDQETQYF
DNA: TGCGCCAGCAGCTACCGGTTGGACCAAGAGACCCAGTACTTC

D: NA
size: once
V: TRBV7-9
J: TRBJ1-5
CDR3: CASSLGAGERSNQPQHF
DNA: TGTGCCAGCAGCTTAGGCGCAGGGGAGAGGAGCAATCAGCCCCAGCATTTT

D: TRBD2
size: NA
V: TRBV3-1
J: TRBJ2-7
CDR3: CAGSQSGNLCEQYF
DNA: TGTGCCGGCAGCCAGAGCGGGAATCTCTGCGAGCAGTACTTC

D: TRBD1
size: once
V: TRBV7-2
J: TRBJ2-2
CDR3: CASSPSGTAVTGELFF
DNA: TGTGCCAGCAGCCCCTCCGGGACAGCAGTCACCGGGGAGCTGTTTTTT

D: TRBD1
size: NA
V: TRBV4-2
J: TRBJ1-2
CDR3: CASSQVRDRVGYTF
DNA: TGTGCCAGCAGCCAAGTGCGGGACAGGGTTGGCTACACCTTC

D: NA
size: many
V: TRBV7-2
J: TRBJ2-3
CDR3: CASRDPGVNTDTQYF
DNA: TGTGCCAGCAGGGATCCGGGGGTCAACACAGATACGCAGTATTTT

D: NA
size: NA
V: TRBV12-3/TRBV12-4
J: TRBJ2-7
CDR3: CASSLRPPYEQYF
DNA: TGTGCCAGCAGTTTACGCCCGCCCTACGAGCAGTACTTC

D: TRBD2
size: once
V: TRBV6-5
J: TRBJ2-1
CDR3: CASSPKAGGPETQFF
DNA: TGTGCCAGCAGTCCTAAAGCGGGGGGGCCTGAGACCCAGTTCTTC

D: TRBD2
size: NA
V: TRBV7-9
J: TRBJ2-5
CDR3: CASSRLAGDYNEQYF
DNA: TGTGCCAGCAGCCGACTAGCGGGAGACTACAATGAGCAGTACTTC

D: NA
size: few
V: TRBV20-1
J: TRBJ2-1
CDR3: CSARLVSYNEQFF
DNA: TGCAGCGCCAGGCTTGTCTCCTACAATGAGCAGTTCTTC

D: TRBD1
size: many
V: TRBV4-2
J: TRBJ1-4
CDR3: CASSQDQGGDGEKLFF
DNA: TGTGCCAGCAGCCAAGATCAGGGGGGGGACGGCGAAAAACTGTTTTTT

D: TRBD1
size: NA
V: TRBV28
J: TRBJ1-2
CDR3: CAGSKPGQGPSNYGYTF
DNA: TGTGCCGGCAGCAAACCGGGACAGGGTCCGTCTAACTATGGCTACACCTTC

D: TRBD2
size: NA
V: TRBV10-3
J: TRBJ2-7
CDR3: CAARDGLATDEQYF
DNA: TGTGCCGCTAGGGACGGACTAGCGACGGACGAGCAGTACTTC

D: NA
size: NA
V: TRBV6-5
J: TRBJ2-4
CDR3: CASRLYAGKENIQYF
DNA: TGTGCCAGCAGATTATACGCTGGGAAGGAAAACATTCAGTACTTC

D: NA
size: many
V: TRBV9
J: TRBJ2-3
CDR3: CASSVGSAGDTQYF
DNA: TGTGCCAGCAGCGTAGGGTCGGCCGGGGATACGCAGTATTTT

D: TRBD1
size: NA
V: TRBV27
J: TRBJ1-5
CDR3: CASSAIGTGANQPQHF
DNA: TGTGCCAGCAGTGCAATCGGGACAGGGGCTAATCAGCCCCAGCATTTT

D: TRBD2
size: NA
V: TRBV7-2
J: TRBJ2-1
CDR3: CASSWTSGVYNEQFF
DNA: TGTGCCAGCAGTTGGACTAGCGGGGTTTACAATGAGCAGTTCTTC

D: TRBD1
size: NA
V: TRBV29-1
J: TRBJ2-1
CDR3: CGVWDRGDEQFF
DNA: TGCGGCGTCTGGGACAGGGGCGATGAGCAGTTCTTC

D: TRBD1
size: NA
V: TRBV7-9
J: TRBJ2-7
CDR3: CASSGGTGDYNEQYF
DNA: TGTGCCAGCAGCGGCGGGACAGGGGACTACAATGAGCAGTACTTC

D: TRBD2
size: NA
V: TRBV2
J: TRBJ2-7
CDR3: CASSGTSVNEQYF
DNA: TGTGCCAGCAGTGGGACTAGCGTCAATGAGCAGTACTTC

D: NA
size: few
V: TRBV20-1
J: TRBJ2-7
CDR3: CSARLHEQYF
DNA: TGCAGTGCTCGTCTTCACGAGCAGTACTTC

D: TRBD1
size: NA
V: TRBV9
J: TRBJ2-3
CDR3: CASSDWDRGTDTQYF
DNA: TGTGCCAGCAGCGATTGGGACAGGGGGACAGATACGCAGTATTTT

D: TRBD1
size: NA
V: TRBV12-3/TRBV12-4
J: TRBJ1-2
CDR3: CASSLTGRRGGYTF
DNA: TGTGCCAGCAGCCTGACAGGGCGAAGGGGTGGCTACACCTTC

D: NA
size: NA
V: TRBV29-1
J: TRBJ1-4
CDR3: CSVRPGSEKLFF
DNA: TGCAGCGTTAGACCGGGGTCTGAAAAACTGTTTTTT

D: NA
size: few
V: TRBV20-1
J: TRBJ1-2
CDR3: CSAREIHPIGNGYTF
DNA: TGCAGTGCTAGAGAGATACACCCGATTGGCAATGGCTACACCTTC

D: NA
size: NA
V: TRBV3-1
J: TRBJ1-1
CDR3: CASSQGTALNTEAFF
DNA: TGTGCCAGCAGCCAAGGTACAGCCCTGAACACTGAAGCTTTCTTT

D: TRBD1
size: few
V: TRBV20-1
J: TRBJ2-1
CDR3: CSARAGTGVNNEQFF
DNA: TGCAGTGCTAGAGCGGGGACAGGGGTGAACAATGAGCAGTTCTTC

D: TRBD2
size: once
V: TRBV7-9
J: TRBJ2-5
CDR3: CASSLFWLAGVYNEQYF
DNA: TGTGCCAGCAGCTTATTCTGGTTAGCGGGGGTGTACAATGAGCAGTACTTC

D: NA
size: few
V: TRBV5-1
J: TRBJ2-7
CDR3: CASSLVKDLKSNYEQYF
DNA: TGCGCCAGCAGCTTGGTGAAGGACCTTAAATCGAACTACGAGCAGTACTTC

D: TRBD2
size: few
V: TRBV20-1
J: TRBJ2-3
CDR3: CSANGLATDTQYF
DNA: TGCAGTGCAAACGGACTAGCGACAGATACGCAGTATTTT

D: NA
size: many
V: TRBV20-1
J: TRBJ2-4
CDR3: CSARFSGAKNIQYF
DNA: TGCAGTGCTAGGTTTAGCGGAGCCAAAAACATTCAGTACTTC

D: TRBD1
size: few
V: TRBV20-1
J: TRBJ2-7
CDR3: CSASGGTGGEQYF
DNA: TGCAGTGCCTCTGGTGGGACAGGGGGCGAGCAGTACTTC

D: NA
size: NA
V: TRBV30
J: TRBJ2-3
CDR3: CAYRVSTDTQYF
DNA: TGTGCCTACAGGGTCAGCACAGATACGCAGTATTTT

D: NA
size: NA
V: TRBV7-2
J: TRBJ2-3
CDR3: CASSSLGEDTQYF
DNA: TGTGCCAGCAGCTCCCTTGGAGAAGATACGCAGTATTTT

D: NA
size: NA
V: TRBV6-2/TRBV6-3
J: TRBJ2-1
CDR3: CASSLEGELRRQFF
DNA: TGTGCCAGCAGCCTTGAGGGGGAGTTGAGGCGGCAGTTCTTC

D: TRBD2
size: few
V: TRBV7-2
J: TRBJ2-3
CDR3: CASERSGRSSTDTQYF
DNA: TGTGCCAGCGAACGTAGCGGGAGGTCTAGCACAGATACGCAGTATTTT

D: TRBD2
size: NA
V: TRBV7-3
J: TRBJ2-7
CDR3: CASSSRPGSSGANLSNEQYF
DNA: TGTGCCAGCAGCTCCCGTCCAGGGTCTAGCGGGGCGAATTTAAGCAATGAGCAGTACTTC

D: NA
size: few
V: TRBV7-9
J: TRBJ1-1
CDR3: CASIPASGFEAFF
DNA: TGTGCCAGCATCCCCGCCAGTGGGTTTGAAGCTTTCTTT

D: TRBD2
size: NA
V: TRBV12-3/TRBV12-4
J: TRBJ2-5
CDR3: CASGDDGTSGGLAETQYF
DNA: TGTGCCAGCGGGGACGACGGGACTAGCGGGGGACTAGCGGAGACCCAGTACTTC

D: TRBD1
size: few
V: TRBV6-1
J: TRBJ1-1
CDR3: CASSLEQGITEAFF
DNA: TGTGCCAGCAGTTTGGAACAGGGGATCACTGAAGCTTTCTTT

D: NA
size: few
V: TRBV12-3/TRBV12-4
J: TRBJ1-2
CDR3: CASSQSYGYTF
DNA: TGTGCCAGCAGTCAGAGCTATGGCTACACCTTC

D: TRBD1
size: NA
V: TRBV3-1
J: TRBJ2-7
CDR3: CASSQGSGGYNEQYF
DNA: TGTGCCAGCAGCCAAGGTTCAGGGGGCTACAATGAGCAGTACTTC

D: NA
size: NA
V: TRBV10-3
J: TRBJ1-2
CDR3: CAISESWGSGYTF
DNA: TGTGCCATCAGTGAGTCGTGGGGGTCAGGCTACACCTTC

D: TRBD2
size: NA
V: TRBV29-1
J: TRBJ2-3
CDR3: CSVGGAVGDTQYF
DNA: TGCAGCGTCGGGGGGGCGGTGGGAGATACGCAGTATTTT